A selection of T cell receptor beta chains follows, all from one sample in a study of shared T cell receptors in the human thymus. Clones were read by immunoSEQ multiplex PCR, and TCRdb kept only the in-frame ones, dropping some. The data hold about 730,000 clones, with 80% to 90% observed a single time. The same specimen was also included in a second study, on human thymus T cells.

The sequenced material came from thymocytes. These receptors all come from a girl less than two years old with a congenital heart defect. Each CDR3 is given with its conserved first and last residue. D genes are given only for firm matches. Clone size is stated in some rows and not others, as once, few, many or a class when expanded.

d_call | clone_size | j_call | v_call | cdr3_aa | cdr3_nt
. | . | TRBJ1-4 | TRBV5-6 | CASSLLSGSNEKLFF | TGTGCCAGCAGCTTGTTATCAGGGTCTAATGAAAAACTGTTTTTT
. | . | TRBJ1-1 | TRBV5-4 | CASSLESRDTEAFF | TGTGCCAGCAGCTTGGAAAGCAGGGACACTGAAGCTTTCTTT
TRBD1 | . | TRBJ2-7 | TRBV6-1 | CASSAYRGSYEQYF | TGTGCCAGCAGTGCATACAGGGGTTCCTACGAGCAGTACTTC
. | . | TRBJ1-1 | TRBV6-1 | CASSQMNTEAFF | TGTGCCAGCAGTCAAATGAACACTGAAGCTTTCTTT
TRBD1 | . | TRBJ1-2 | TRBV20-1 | CSTTGVGYTF | TGCAGTACCACAGGGGTAGGCTACACCTTC
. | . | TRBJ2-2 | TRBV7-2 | CASSLDSERCTGELFF | TGTGCCAGCAGCTTAGATAGTGAACGGTGCACCGGGGAGCTGTTTTTT
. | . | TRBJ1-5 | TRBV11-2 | CASSLSGRGNQPQHF | TGTGCCAGCAGCCTCTCGGGGAGAGGGAATCAGCCCCAGCATTTT
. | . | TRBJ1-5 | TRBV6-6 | CASSYHRDQWPQHF | TGTGCCAGCAGTTACCACAGGGACCAGTGGCCCCAGCATTTT
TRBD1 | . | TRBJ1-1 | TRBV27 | CASSTGDVMTEAFF | TGTGCCAGCAGTACAGGGGATGTAATGACTGAAGCTTTCTTT
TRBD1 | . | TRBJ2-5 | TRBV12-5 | CASGLTLGGDGQETQYF | TGTGCTAGTGGTTTGACTCTAGGGGGCGATGGGCAAGAGACCCAGTACTTC
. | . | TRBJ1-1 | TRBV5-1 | CASKHRNTEAFF | TGCGCCAGCAAGCACCGGAACACTGAAGCTTTCTTT
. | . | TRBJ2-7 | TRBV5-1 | CASSLADAGKAYEQYF | TGCGCCAGCAGCCTGGCGGACGCAGGGAAGGCCTACGAGCAGTACTTC
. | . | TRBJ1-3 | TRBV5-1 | CASRDRLGSSGNTIYF | TGCGCCAGCAGAGACAGGCTGGGAAGCTCTGGAAACACCATATATTTT
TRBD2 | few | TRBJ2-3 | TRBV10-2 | CACRSPGLAGLSTDTQYF | TGCGCCTGTCGGTCCCCGGGACTAGCGGGGCTCAGCACAGATACGCAGTATTTT
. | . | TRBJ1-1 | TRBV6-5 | CASSLRTDRENTEAFF | TGTGCCAGCAGTTTGAGGACAGACCGTGAGAACACTGAAGCTTTCTTT
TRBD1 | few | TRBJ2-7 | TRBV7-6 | CASSSGQGDEQYF | TGTGCCAGCAGCTCCGGACAGGGGGACGAGCAGTACTTC
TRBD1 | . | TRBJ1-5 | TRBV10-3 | CAISVGDRGVDQPQHF | TGTGCCATCAGTGTTGGGGACAGGGGGGTAGATCAGCCCCAGCATTTT
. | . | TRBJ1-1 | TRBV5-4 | CASSSGTIEGTEAFF | TGTGCCAGCAGCTCTGGGACTATCGAGGGCACTGAAGCTTTCTTT
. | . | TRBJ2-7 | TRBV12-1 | CASSPGGEAYEQYF | TGTGCCAGCAGCCCGGGGGGGGAGGCCTACGAGCAGTACTTC
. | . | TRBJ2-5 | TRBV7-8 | CASSLNEGLPFWETQYF | TGTGCCAGCAGCCTTAACGAGGGACTCCCATTTTGGGAGACCCAGTACTTC
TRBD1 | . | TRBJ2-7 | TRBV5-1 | CASALSGTGNYEQYF | TGCGCCAGCGCCCTATCCGGGACAGGGAATTACGAGCAGTACTTC
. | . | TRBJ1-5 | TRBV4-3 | CASSQDLDGHASNQPQHF | TGCGCCAGCAGCCAAGATCTAGACGGCCACGCGAGCAATCAGCCCCAGCATTTT